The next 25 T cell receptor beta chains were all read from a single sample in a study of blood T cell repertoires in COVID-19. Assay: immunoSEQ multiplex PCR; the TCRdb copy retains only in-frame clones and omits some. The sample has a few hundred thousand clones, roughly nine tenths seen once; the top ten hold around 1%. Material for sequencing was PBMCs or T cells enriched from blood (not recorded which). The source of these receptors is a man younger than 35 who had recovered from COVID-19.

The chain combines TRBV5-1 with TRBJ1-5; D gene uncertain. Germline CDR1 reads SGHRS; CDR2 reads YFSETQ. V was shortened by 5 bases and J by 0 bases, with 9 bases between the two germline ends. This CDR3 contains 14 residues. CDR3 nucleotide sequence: TGCGCCAGCAGGTCAGGTAATAGCAATCAGCCCCAGCATTTT. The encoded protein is CASRSGNSNQPQHF.

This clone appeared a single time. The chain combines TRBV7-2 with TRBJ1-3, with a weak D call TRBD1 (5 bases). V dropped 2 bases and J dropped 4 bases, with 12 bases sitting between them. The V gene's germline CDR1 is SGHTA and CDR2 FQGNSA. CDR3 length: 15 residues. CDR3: CASSLSRGRGNTIYF. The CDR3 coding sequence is TGTGCCAGCAGCTTATCAAGGGGTCGGGGAAACACCATATATTTT.

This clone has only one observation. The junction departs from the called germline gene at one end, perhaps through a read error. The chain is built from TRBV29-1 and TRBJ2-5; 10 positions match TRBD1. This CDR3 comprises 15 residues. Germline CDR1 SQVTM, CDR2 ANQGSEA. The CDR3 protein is CSAEIGTGDQETQYF. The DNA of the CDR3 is TGCAGCGCTGAAATTGGGACAGGGGACCAAGAGACCCAGTACTTC.

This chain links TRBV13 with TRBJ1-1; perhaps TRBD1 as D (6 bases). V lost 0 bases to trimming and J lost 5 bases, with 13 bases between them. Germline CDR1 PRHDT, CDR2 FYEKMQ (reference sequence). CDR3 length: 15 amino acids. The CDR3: CASSLGAGVRTEAFF. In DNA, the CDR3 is TGTGCCAGCAGCTTAGGGGCAGGGGTACGGACTGAAGCTTTCTTT.

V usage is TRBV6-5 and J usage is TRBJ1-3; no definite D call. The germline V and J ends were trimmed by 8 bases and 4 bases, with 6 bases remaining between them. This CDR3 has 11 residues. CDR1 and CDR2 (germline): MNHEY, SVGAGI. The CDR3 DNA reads TGTGCCAGCGGGAGAGGAAACACCATATATTTT. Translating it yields CASGRGNTIYF.

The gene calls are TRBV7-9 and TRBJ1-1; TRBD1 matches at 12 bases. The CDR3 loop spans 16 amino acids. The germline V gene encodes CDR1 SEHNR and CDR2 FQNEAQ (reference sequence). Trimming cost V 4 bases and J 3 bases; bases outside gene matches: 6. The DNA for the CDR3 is TGTGCCAGCAGCTCTCCGGGACAGGGGGCGGACACTGAAGCTTTCTTT. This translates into CASSSPGQGADTEAFF.

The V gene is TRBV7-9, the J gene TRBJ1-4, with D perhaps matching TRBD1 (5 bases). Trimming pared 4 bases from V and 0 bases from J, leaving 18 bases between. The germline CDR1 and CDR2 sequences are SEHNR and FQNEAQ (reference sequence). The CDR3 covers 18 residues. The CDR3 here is CASSSPFRTQATNEKLFF. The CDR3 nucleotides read TGTGCCAGCAGCTCCCCCTTCAGGACACAGGCAACTAATGAAAAACTGTTTTTT.

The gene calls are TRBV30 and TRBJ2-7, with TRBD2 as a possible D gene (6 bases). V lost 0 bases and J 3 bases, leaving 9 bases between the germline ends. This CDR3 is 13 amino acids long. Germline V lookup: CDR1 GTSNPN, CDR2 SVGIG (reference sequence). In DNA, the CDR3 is TGTGCCTGGAGTGTATCAGCGGGCTACGAGCAGTACTTC. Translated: CAWSVSAGYEQYF.

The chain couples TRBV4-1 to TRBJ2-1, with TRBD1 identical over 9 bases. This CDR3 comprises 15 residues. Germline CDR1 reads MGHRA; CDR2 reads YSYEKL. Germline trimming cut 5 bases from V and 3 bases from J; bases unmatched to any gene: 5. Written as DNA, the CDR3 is TGCGCCAGCAGCACCGGGACAGGGATCTACAATGAGCAGTTCTTC. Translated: CASSTGTGIYNEQFF.

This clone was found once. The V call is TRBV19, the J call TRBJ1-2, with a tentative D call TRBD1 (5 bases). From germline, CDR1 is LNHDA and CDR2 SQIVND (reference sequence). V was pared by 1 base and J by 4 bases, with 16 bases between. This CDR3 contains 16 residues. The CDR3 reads CASSIAPQVHFYGYTF. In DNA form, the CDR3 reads TGTGCCAGTAGTATAGCCCCACAGGTCCATTTCTATGGCTACACCTTC.

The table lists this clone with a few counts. The chain's CDR3 is CASSDSRILRGYTF. CDR3 DNA: TGTGCCAGCAGTGATTCTCGTATCCTACGTGGCTACACCTTC. The gene calls are TRBV6-1 and TRBJ1-2; D ambiguous. There are 14 residues in the CDR3. Trimming cost V 3 bases and J 7 bases, with 15 bases left between them. CDR1 MNHNS and CDR2 SASEGT come from the germline V gene.

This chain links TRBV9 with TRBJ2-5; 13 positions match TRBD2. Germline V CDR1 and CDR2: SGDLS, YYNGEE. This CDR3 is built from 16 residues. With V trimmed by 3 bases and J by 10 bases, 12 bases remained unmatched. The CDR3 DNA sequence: TGTGCCAGCAGCGCCGGACTAGCGGGGGCCCAAGGAGGCCAGTACTTC. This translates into CASSAGLAGAQGGQYF.

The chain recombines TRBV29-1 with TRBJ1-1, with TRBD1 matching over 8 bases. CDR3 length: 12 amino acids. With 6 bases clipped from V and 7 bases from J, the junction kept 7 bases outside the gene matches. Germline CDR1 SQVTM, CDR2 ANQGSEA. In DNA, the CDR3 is TGCAGCGTACGACAGGGGAAGGGTGAAGCTTTCTTT. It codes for CSVRQGKGEAFF.

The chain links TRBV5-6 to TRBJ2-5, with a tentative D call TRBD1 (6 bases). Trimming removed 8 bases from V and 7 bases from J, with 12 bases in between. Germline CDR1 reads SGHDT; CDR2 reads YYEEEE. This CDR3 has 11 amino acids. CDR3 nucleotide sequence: TGTGCCAGTGAACAAGGGGGGACCCAGTACTTC. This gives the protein CASEQGGTQYF.

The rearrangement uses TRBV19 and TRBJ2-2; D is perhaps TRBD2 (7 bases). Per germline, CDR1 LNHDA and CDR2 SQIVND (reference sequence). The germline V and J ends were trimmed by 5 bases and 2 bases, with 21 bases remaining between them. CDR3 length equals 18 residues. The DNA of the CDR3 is TGTGCCAGTAGTTCCGCCGTATCGGCGGGGGCCAACACCGGGGAGCTGTTTTTT. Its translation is CASSSAVSAGANTGELFF.

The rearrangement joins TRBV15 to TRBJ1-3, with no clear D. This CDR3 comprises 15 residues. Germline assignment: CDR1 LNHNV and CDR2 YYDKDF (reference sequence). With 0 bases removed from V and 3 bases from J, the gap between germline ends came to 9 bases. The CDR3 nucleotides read TGTGCCACCAGCAGAGAAGTCAGTTATGGAAACACCATATATTTT. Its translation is CATSREVSYGNTIYF. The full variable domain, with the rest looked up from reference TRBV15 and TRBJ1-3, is DAMVIQNPRYQVTQFGKPVTLSCSQTLNHNVMYWYQQKSSQAPKLLFHYYDKDFNNEADTPDNFQSRRPNTSFCFLDIRSPGLGDTAMYLCATSREVSYGNTIYFGEGSWLTVV.

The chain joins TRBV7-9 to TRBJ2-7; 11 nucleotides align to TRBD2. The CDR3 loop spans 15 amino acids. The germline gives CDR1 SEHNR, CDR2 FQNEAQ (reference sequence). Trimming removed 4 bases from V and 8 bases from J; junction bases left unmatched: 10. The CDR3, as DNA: TGTGCCAGCAGCTCCGGGACTAGCGGCCAGATGAAGCAGTACTTC. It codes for CASSSGTSGQMKQYF. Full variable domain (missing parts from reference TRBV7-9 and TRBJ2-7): DTGVSQNPRHKITKRGQNVTFRCDPISEHNRLYWYRQTLGQGPEFLTYFQNEAQLEKSRLLSDRFSAERPKGSFSTLEIQRTEQGDSAMYLCASSSGTSGQMKQYFGPGTRLTVT.

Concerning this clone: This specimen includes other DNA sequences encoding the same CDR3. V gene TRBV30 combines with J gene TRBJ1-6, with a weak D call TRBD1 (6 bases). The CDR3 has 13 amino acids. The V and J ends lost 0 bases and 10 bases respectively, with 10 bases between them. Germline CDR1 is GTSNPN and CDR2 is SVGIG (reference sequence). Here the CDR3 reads CAWSVRGSSPLHF. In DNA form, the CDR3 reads TGTGCCTGGAGTGTTAGGGGGAGCTCACCCCTCCACTTT. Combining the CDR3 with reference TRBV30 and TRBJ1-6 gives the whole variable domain SQTIHQWPATLVQPVGSPLSLECTVEGTSNPNLYWYRQAAGRGLQLLFYSVGIGQISSEVPQNLSASRPQDRQFILSSKKLLLSDSGFYLCAWSVRGSSPLHFGNGTRLTVT.

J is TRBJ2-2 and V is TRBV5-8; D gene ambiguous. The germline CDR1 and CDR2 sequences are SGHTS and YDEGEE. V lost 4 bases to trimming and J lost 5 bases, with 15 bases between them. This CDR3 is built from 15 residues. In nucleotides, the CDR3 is TGTGCCAGCAGCCTAAGACTGAGGCTAACCGGGGAGCTGTTTTTT. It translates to CASSLRLRLTGELFF.

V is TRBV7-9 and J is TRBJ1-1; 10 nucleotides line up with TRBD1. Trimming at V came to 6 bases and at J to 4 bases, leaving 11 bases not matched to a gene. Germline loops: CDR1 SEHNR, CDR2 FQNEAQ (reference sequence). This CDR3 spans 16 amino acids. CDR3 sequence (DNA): TGTGCCAGCAGGCCCGTCCGGGACAGGGGTGGCACTGAAGCTTTCTTT. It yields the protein CASRPVRDRGGTEAFF.

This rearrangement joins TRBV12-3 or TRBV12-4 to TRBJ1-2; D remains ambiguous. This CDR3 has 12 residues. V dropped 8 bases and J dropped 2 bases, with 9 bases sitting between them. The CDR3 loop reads CASSKENYGYTF. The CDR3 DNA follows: TGTGCCAGCTCCAAAGAGAACTATGGCTACACCTTC.

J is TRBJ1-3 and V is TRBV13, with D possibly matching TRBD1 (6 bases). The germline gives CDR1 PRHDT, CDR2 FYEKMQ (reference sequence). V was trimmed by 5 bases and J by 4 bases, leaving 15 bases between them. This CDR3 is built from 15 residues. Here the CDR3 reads CASSRPGGRGNTIYF. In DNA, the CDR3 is TGTGCCAGCAGCCGGCCGGGGGGGCGCGGAAACACCATATATTTT.

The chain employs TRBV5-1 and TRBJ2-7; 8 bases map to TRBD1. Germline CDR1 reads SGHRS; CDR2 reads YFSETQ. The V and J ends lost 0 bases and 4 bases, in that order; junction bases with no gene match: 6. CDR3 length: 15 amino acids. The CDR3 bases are TGCGCCAGCAGCTTGGTCCCGGACAGGGAATACGAGCAGTACTTC. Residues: CASSLVPDREYEQYF.

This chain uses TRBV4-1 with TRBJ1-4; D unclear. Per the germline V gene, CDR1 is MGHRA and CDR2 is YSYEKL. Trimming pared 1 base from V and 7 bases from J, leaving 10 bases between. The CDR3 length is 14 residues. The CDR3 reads CASSQVEGGEKLFF. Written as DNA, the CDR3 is TGCGCCAGCAGCCAAGTGGAGGGTGGTGAAAAACTGTTTTTT.

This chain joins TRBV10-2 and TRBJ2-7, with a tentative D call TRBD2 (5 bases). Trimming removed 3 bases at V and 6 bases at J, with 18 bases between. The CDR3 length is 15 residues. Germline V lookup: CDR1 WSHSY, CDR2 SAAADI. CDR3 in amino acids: CASSEAGLASPEQYF. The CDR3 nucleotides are TGCGCCAGCAGTGAAGCTGGACTGGCTTCCCCCGAGCAGTACTTC.